The next 17 T cell receptor beta chains were all read from a single sample in a study of cytomegalovirus exposure and HLA in healthy donors. Use of 60 Vbeta and 13 Jbeta primers characterized the PCR. Sequenced by immunoSEQ multiplex PCR; TCRdb stores in-frame clones only, minus some. This sample has under 130,000 clones; roughly three fifths occur once, and the top ten carry 3.5% to 4%. What was sequenced was PBMCs. The origin of the receptors is a young man in good health and CMV-seropositive.

V usage is TRBV19 and J usage is TRBJ2-3; 7 positions match TRBD2. This CDR3 region has 15 residues. The V gene's germline CDR1 is LNHDA and CDR2 SQIVND (reference sequence). After removal of 6 bases from V and 2 bases from J, the junction contained 8 bases not matched to a gene. This CDR3 is CASRPWEGTTDTQYF. CDR3 in DNA: TGTGCCAGTAGGCCTTGGGAGGGTACCACAGATACGCAGTATTTT.

J is TRBJ2-5 and V is TRBV27; D is ambiguous. Germline CDR1 and CDR2: MNHEY and SMNVEV (reference sequence). Trimming took off 2 bases at V and 1 base at J, with 5 bases between the two ends. The CDR3 is 13 residues long. CDR3 amino acids: CASSLRSQETQYF. The CDR3 DNA sequence: TGTGCCAGCAGTTTACGCAGCCAAGAGACCCAGTACTTC.

This rearrangement joins TRBV27 to TRBJ2-1; 10 bases are shared with TRBD2. V gave up 3 bases and J gave up 4 bases; unmatched junction bases: 3. Germline V lookup: CDR1 MNHEY, CDR2 SMNVEV (reference sequence). The CDR3 consists of 15 residues. The CDR3, as DNA: TGTGCCAGCAGTTTCACAGCGGGGGGGTACAATGAGCAGTTCTTC. It codes for CASSFTAGGYNEQFF.

This sequence joins TRBV5-1 and TRBJ2-5; D is possibly TRBD1 (6 bases). The length of the CDR3 is 13 residues. Germline V lookup: CDR1 SGHRS, CDR2 YFSETQ. V lost 5 bases and J lost 1, with 9 bases in between. Written as DNA, the CDR3 is TGCGCCAGCAGTCAGGGGCCCCAAGAGACCCAGTACTTC. This encodes CASSQGPQETQYF. Complete variable domain (other parts from reference TRBV5-1 and TRBJ2-5): KAGVTQTPRYLIKTRGQQVTLSCSPISGHRSVSWYQQTPGQGLQFLFEYFSETQRNKGNFPGRFSGRQFSNSRSEMNVSTLELGDSALYLCASSQGPQETQYFGPGTRLLVL.

The rearrangement joins TRBV6-6 to TRBJ1-6; D possibly corresponds to TRBD1 (5 bases). Germline V CDR1 and CDR2: MNHNY, SVGAGI (reference sequence). The V end was cut by 6 bases, the J end by 14 bases, with 26 bases between. This CDR3 comprises 16 residues. The CDR3 DNA is TGTGCCAGCAGCGACCAGAGGGGACTCAGGTTTTTGTCCCTCCACTTT. Residues: CASSDQRGLRFLSLHF.

This chain joins TRBV11-2 and TRBJ2-2; 7 nucleotides match TRBD1. Germline V gene data show CDR1 as SGHAT and CDR2 as FQNNGV. V lost 5 bases to trimming and J lost 5 bases; unmatched junction nucleotides: 5. This CDR3 has 14 amino acids. The CDR3 protein is CASSRQGGTGELFF. In DNA form, the CDR3 reads TGTGCCAGCAGCAGACAGGGTGGGACCGGGGAGCTGTTTTTT.

The chain links TRBV2 to TRBJ2-2, with TRBD1 identical over 7 bases. J was trimmed by 15 bases and V by 7 bases; bases with no gene match: 11. This CDR3 contains 12 residues. Per the germline V gene, CDR1 is SNHLY and CDR2 is FYNNEI. The CDR3 region is CASNLMTGSMFF. The CDR3 nucleotides read TGTGCCAGCAACCTGATGACAGGGTCGATGTTTTTT.

V and J are TRBV5-1 and TRBJ2-7; D is unclear. Germline V CDR1 and CDR2: SGHRS, YFSETQ. V lost 0 bases and J lost 3, with 4 bases in between. This CDR3 comprises 12 residues. The CDR3 coding sequence is TGCGCCAGCAGCTTGGGCTACTACGAGCAGTACTTC. Amino acids: CASSLGYYEQYF.

This clone was seen more than once but under ten times. The chain has TRBV6-5 and TRBJ2-1, with D possibly TRBD2 on 6 matching bases. Germline V CDR1 and CDR2: MNHEY, SVGAGI. Trimming cost V 6 bases and J 2 bases, with 14 bases left between them. The CDR3 spans 15 residues. DNA for the CDR3: TGTGCCAGCAGCCCACCTTGGGGGGCCTACAATGAGCAGTTCTTC. Translated, it gives CASSPPWGAYNEQFF.

V usage is TRBV18 and J usage is TRBJ2-1; 7 bases are shared with TRBD2. This CDR3 is 15 amino acids long. CDR1 KGHSH and CDR2 LQKENI come from the germline V gene. V lost 3 bases to trimming and J lost 0 bases; unmatched junction nucleotides: 2. CDR3 region: CASSPPGGSYNEQFF. The CDR3 DNA is TGTGCCAGCTCACCGCCGGGGGGCTCCTACAATGAGCAGTTCTTC.

The chain is built from TRBV10-3 and TRBJ2-3; D perhaps matches TRBD2 (5 bases). The germline CDR1 and CDR2 sequences are ENHRY and SYGVKD. The CDR3 is 13 residues long. V lost 8 bases and J 1 base, leaving 10 bases between the germline ends. CDR3 coding DNA: TGTGCCATCCACAGCGGACGCACAGATACGCAGTATTTT. Protein sequence: CAIHSGRTDTQYF.

This clone was observed once. V usage is TRBV5-1 and J usage is TRBJ2-3; TRBD2 is a possible D gene (6 bases). The CDR3 totals 15 residues. Germline V gene sequence: CDR1 SGHRS, CDR2 YFSETQ. Trimming cost V 7 bases and J 0 bases, with 15 bases left between them. As DNA, the CDR3 is TGCGCCAGCGCCTTGATCGGGGGTAGCACAGATACGCAGTATTTT. This encodes CASALIGGSTDTQYF.

This clone came up once. The rearrangement joins TRBV7-2 to TRBJ2-5, with 10 positions matching TRBD1. J was trimmed by 4 bases and V by 6 bases; bases with no gene match: 14. Looked up from germline, CDR1 is SGHTA and CDR2 is FQGNSA. CDR3 length: 17 residues. The CDR3 DNA reads as TGTGCCAGCAGGCTTGCCTGGACAGGGGGAGGGGGAGAGACCCAGTACTTC. Amino acid sequence: CASRLAWTGGGGETQYF.

V is TRBV5-6 and J is TRBJ2-7; TRBD1 is a possible D gene (6 bases). V was shortened by 5 bases and J by 6 bases, with 21 bases between the two germline ends. The CDR3 loop spans 15 amino acids. Germline CDR1 is SGHDT and CDR2 is YYEEEE. In DNA, the CDR3 is TGTGCCAGCAGTTTTTACCCACAGGCAGGGGCCGAGCAGTACTTC. Translated, it gives CASSFYPQAGAEQYF. Looking up the rest from reference TRBV5-6 and TRBJ2-7 gives the full variable domain: DAGVTQSPTHLIKTRGQQVTLRCSPKSGHDTVSWYQQALGQGPQFIFQYYEEEERQRGNFPDRFSGHQFPNYSSELNVNALLLGDSALYLCASSFYPQAGAEQYFGPGTRLTVT.

This clone occurred a few times. The chain is built from TRBV10-3 and TRBJ1-2; D is possibly TRBD1 (5 bases). Germline values: CDR1 ENHRY, CDR2 SYGVKD. V was shortened by 3 bases and J by 0 bases, with 8 bases between the two germline ends. There are 14 residues in the CDR3. In DNA form, the CDR3 reads TGTGCCATCAGTGAAGGCAGGGCTAACTATGGCTACACCTTC. This codes for CAISEGRANYGYTF.

The V gene is TRBV18, the J gene TRBJ2-7; TRBD2 matches 11 bases. This CDR3 has 16 residues. V was clipped by 3 bases and J by 6 bases; unmatched bases: 10. Germline CDR1 KGHSH, CDR2 LQKENI. CDR3 sequence: CASSPQSSGGDAEQYF. In DNA, the CDR3 is TGTGCCAGCTCACCGCAGAGTAGCGGGGGGGATGCCGAGCAGTACTTC.

In its sample, this clone was seen a few times. This chain uses TRBV6-6 with TRBJ1-1; no reliable D call. This CDR3 comprises 13 residues. The germline gives CDR1 MNHNY, CDR2 SVGAGI (reference sequence). Trimming removed 7 bases at V and 4 bases at J, with 13 bases between. CDR3 DNA sequence: TGTGCCAGCATCGTGGTAGGAGGCACTGAAGCTTTCTTT. Translated, it gives CASIVVGGTEAFF.